This T cell receptor (beta chain) was identified during a study of cytomegalovirus exposure and HLA in healthy donors. V was pared by 5 bases and J by 4 bases, with 18 bases between. Germline loops: CDR1 SNHLY, CDR2 FYNNEI. There are 16 residues in the CDR3. The PCR employed 60 Vbeta primers together with 13 Jbeta primers. Generated by immunoSEQ multiplex PCR, the TCRdb table keeps only in-frame clones and is missing some. The data contain 200,000 to 250,000 clones, approximately 80% of them singletons. The V call is TRBV2, the J call TRBJ2-4, with unresolved D. Sequenced: PBMCs. This clonotype originated in a woman aged 35 to 49 in good health and CMV-seronegative. The CDR3 DNA follows: TGTGCCAGCAGTCAGTACCAAAGAACGTTTAAAAACATTCAGTACTTC. Its protein product is CASSQYQRTFKNIQYF.